This T cell receptor (beta chain) is from a study of blood T cell repertoires in COVID-19. As for the study in general: Acute and convalescent COVID-19 samples came from the United States, Italy and Spain.

Clones were sequenced by immunoSEQ multiplex PCR, and TCRdb holds only the in-frame ones, with some missing. The table includes 150,000 to 200,000 clones, around 87% detected once. The specimen was peripheral blood. This receptor was taken from a man younger than 35 with acute or convalescent COVID-19.

The CDR3 region has the DNA TGTGCCTGGAGTACGGGGGGCAGCAATCAGCCCCAGCATTTT. Translating it yields CAWSTGGSNQPQHF. This chain joins TRBV30 and TRBJ1-5; D possibly corresponds to TRBD1 (6 bases). The V gene lost 2 bases and the J gene lost 1 base, with 9 bases spanning the gap. CDR3 length: 14 amino acids. Per germline, CDR1 GTSNPN and CDR2 SVGIG (reference sequence).